The rows below give T cell receptor beta chains drawn from one sample of a study of T cells after yellow fever vaccination. TCRdb redid the calling of the 5' RACE reads with MiXCR, one entry per CDR3 protein. The sample carries approximately 260,000 distinct CDR3 sequences, 10% to 15% recorded once. The source was CD4+ T cells sorted from PBMCs, collected 45 days after the yellow fever booster vaccination. Receptor source: a man aged 30 to 39 who received the YFV17D yellow fever vaccine. CDR3s include the opening cysteine and the closing phenylalanine or tryptophan. D genes are given only for firm matches. Not all rows give a size; the values are once, few, many and, for expanded clones, a class.

17	TRBD2	TRBJ2-1	TRBV5-5	-	TGTGCCAGCGGCCCCGGATTCAGCGGGAGGGCCCTCTATGAGCAGTTCTTC	CASGPGFSGRALYEQFF
15	-	TRBJ2-4	TRBV4-3	few	TGCGCCAGCAGCCAAGAAGGAGGGGCGGGTGACATTCAGTACTTC	CASSQEGGAGDIQYF
13	-	TRBJ2-3	TRBV7-9	few	TGTGCCAGCAGCTTAGACGTAACGGATACGCAGTATTTT	CASSLDVTDTQYF
15	TRBD1	TRBJ2-7	TRBV27	-	TGTGCCAGCAGCCGACCGGGACAGCTGTTCTACGAGCAGTACTTC	CASSRPGQLFYEQYF
15	TRBD1	TRBJ1-6	TRBV20-1	few	TGCAGTGCTAGGGGACAGGGACAGGATAATTCACCCCTCCACTTT	CSARGQGQDNSPLHF
16	-	TRBJ2-1	TRBV12-3/TRBV12-4	few	TGTGCCAGCAGTTTTTTTGCTTCTGGGGGTCAGAATGAGCAGTTCTTC	CASSFFASGGQNEQFF
13	-	TRBJ2-1	TRBV5-4	-	TGTGCCAGCAGCCCCATAGCGAACAATGAGCAGTTCTTC	CASSPIANNEQFF
12	-	TRBJ2-7	TRBV20-1	few	TGCAGTGCTAATATCGGGAGATACGAGCAGTACTTC	CSANIGRYEQYF
12	TRBD1	TRBJ2-7	TRBV29-1	-	TGCAGCGTCCGAGGGGGCTCCCTCGAGCAGTACTTC	CSVRGGSLEQYF
14	TRBD2	TRBJ2-7	TRBV5-1	few	TGCGCCAGCAGCTCGGGACTAATCTCCTACGAGCAGTACTTC	CASSSGLISYEQYF
16	-	TRBJ2-1	TRBV10-3	-	TGTGTCACAAGCGACGGAATAGGGAGGGGGCGGAATGAGCAGTTCTTC	CVTSDGIGRGRNEQFF
13	-	TRBJ2-2	TRBV30	few	TGTGCCTGGAGTGTACTCCAGGGAGTGGAGCTGTTTTTT	CAWSVLQGVELFF
13	TRBD2	TRBJ2-7	TRBV20-1	few	TGCAGTGCCGGGGGGGCGGGGTCCTACGAGCAGTACTTC	CSAGGAGSYEQYF
17	TRBD2	TRBJ2-1	TRBV20-1	-	TGCAGTGCTAGATCACTAGCGGGAGGGCCGTCCTACAATGATCAGTTCTTC	CSARSLAGGPSYNDQFF
13	-	TRBJ2-3	TRBV20-1	few	TGCAGTGCTACCGCAGAGAGCACAGATACGCAGTATTTT	CSATAESTDTQYF
14	-	TRBJ2-7	TRBV7-2	-	TGTGCCAGCAGTTTCCAGGGGTTCCGGGTCGAGCAGTACTTC	CASSFQGFRVEQYF
12	-	TRBJ2-7	TRBV10-3	few	TGTGCCATCAGTCCCAGGGGGGACGAGCAGTACTTC	CAISPRGDEQYF
13	TRBD1	TRBJ1-2	TRBV12-3/TRBV12-4	few	TGTGCCAGCAGTCCGACAGGGGGTAATGGCTACACCTTC	CASSPTGGNGYTF
16	-	TRBJ2-2	TRBV5-1	-	TGCGCCAGCAGCTTGGCCCAGGGGTGGGACACCGGGGAGCTGTTTTTT	CASSLAQGWDTGELFF
14	-	TRBJ2-5	TRBV7-6	-	TGTGCCAGCAGCTGGACCCCATCACAAGAGACCCAGTACTTC	CASSWTPSQETQYF
12	-	TRBJ1-5	TRBV20-1	few	TGCAGTGCCAGACCCATGAATCAGCCCCAGCATTTT	CSARPMNQPQHF
17	TRBD1	TRBJ2-3	TRBV29-1	many	TGCAGCGTTGAAGGGGGATCGGGACAGGGAGGGACAGATACGCAGTATTTT	CSVEGGSGQGGTDTQYF
16	-	TRBJ2-1	TRBV7-3	-	TGTGCCAGCAGCGCAAGGGGGGGTTCCTCCTACAATGAGCAGTTCTTC	CASSARGGSSYNEQFF
13	TRBD1	TRBJ2-5	TRBV20-1	few	TGCAGTGCTACAGGGACAGGGCAAGAGACCCAGTACTTC	CSATGTGQETQYF
15	-	TRBJ2-1	TRBV20-1	-	TGCAGTGCTAGTTACAGCGGAGAATCCTACAATGAGCAGTTCTTC	CSASYSGESYNEQFF
17	-	TRBJ2-1	TRBV11-1	few	TGTGCCAGCAGCTTAAGGGCGTTCCGGGGGAGAGGGAATGAGCAGTTCTTC	CASSLRAFRGRGNEQFF
11	-	TRBJ2-5	TRBV30	few	TGTGCCTGGAGCAGGGAAGAGACCCAGTACTTC	CAWSREETQYF
14	TRBD1	TRBJ2-7	TRBV20-1	few	TGCAGTGCTAGTTGGACAGGGGGGCGCTCCGAGCAGTACTTC	CSASWTGGRSEQYF
15	TRBD1	TRBJ1-6	TRBV7-9	-	TGTGCCAGCAGCTTAGGAGACAGGGAGAGATCACCCCTCCACTTT	CASSLGDRERSPLHF
15	TRBD2	TRBJ2-5	TRBV28	few	TGTGCCAGCAGTTTAAGGCGGGGGTCCCCAGAGACCCAGTACTTC	CASSLRRGSPETQYF
12	-	TRBJ2-2	TRBV18	-	TGTGCCAGCTCACCACAAGCCGGGGAGCTGTTTTTT	CASSPQAGELFF
11	-	TRBJ2-7	TRBV7-9	-	TGTGCCAGCAGTGTGGTGAACGAGCAGTACTTC	CASSVVNEQYF
13	-	TRBJ1-2	TRBV20-1	few	TGCAGTGCTCCGGACAGTTCTTACTATGGCTACACCTTC	CSAPDSSYYGYTF
15	TRBD2	TRBJ2-3	TRBV5-1	-	TGCGCCAGCAGCTCCCTAGCGGAGAACACAGATACGCAGTATTTT	CASSSLAENTDTQYF
15	TRBD2	TRBJ2-3	TRBV19	-	TGTGCCAGTACCCTCCGGAGCGGGAGTACAGATACGCAGTATTTT	CASTLRSGSTDTQYF
14	-	TRBJ2-1	TRBV5-1	many	TGCGCCAGCAGCAAGGGAGGATCCTACAATGAGCAGTTCTTC	CASSKGGSYNEQFF
15	-	TRBJ2-7	TRBV15	few	TGTGCCACCAGCAGAGATGAGGCAGTGACCTACGAGCAGTACTTC	CATSRDEAVTYEQYF
13	-	TRBJ2-7	TRBV7-2	few	TGTGCCAGCAGCTTAGGGGTAGTCTACGAGCAGTACTTC	CASSLGVVYEQYF
13	TRBD1	TRBJ2-1	TRBV29-1	-	TGCAGCGTTGAGAAGACAGGGGGCAATGAGCAGTTCTTC	CSVEKTGGNEQFF
13	-	TRBJ2-7	TRBV20-1	-	TGCAGTGCTAGAGTTTCGGAATTCGACGAGCAGTACTTC	CSARVSEFDEQYF